The text below deals with one T cell receptor (beta chain). Purified naive CD4+ T cells were depleted of CD25+ Tregs. TCRdb independently ran MiXCR on the 5' RACE reads; one entry per CDR3 protein. The table shows around 50,000 distinct CDR3 sequences, with approximately 17% occurring only once. This CDR3 has 9 amino acids. V was pared by 9 bases and J by 8 bases, with 6 bases between. Looked up from germline, CDR1 is LGHNA and CDR2 is YSLEER. The receptor comes from a female donor with breast cancer. The sequencing sample was made of naive CD4+ T cells sorted from blood. The subset denotes: naive CD4+ T cells, CD4+CD45RA+CD25-. J is TRBJ2-3 and V is TRBV4-3; D is undetermined. CDR3 amino acids: CARAGTQYF. CDR3 sequence (DNA): TGCGCCAGGGCTGGTACGCAGTATTTT.